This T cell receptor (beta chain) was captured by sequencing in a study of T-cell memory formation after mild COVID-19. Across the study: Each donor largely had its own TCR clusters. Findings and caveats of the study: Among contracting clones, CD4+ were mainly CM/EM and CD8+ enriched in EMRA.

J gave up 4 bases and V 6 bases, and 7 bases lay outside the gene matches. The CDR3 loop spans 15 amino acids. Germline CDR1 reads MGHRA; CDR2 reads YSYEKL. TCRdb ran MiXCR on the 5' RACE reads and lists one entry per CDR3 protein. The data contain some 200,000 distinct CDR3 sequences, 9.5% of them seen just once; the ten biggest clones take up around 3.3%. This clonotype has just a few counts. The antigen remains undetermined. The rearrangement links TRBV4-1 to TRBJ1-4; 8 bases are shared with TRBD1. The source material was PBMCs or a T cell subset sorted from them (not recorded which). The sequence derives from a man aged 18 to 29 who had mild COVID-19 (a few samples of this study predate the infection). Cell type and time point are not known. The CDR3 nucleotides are TGCGCCAGCAGGAAACAGGGGGGCATTAATGAAAAACTGTTTTTT. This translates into CASRKQGGINEKLFF.